This TCR beta chain was captured in a study of blood T cell repertoires in COVID-19. The protocol was immunoSEQ multiplex PCR, while the TCRdb copy is restricted to in-frame clones and leaves out a portion. The top ten hold approximately 10% of the sample, which has about 180,000 clones, roughly 85% seen once. The CDR3 has 16 residues. Trimming left V 1 base short and J 0 bases short, with 11 bases between. In germline, CDR1 is SGHDT, CDR2 YYEEEE. This chain uses TRBV5-6 with TRBJ2-1; D is unclear. The TCR originated in a human donor with active or convalescent COVID-19. The donor label of this sample is uncertain. Sequencing used peripheral blood. The CDR3 loop is CASSLYSQLSYNEQFF. The CDR3, as DNA: TGTGCCAGCAGCTTGTATTCACAGCTCTCCTACAATGAGCAGTTCTTC.